One sample yielded the 20 T cell receptor beta chains listed below, sequenced in a study of T cell changes during pregnancy in multiple sclerosis. The method was immunoSEQ multiplex PCR; TCRdb's version includes in-frame clones alone and lacks a portion of them. The table includes about 83,000 clones, 91% detected once. The specimen was PBMCs, collected in the first trimester of pregnancy. Source of these receptors: a female donor in good health, serving as a control in a pregnancy study. Some clones in this sample may be carry-over from other donors' samples.

V is TRBV30 and J is TRBJ1-1; D gene unclear. Germline CDR1 is GTSNPN and CDR2 is SVGIG (reference sequence). The CDR3 has 14 residues. The ends were cut back, 0 bases at V and 0 bases at J, with 8 bases in the middle. CDR3 sequence reads: CAWSVSPMNTEAFF. In nucleotides, the CDR3 is TGTGCCTGGAGTGTTAGCCCCATGAACACTGAAGCTTTCTTT.

This clone was counted a single time. The genes are TRBV6-1 and TRBJ2-7; the D gene is possibly TRBD1 (6 bases). Germline V CDR1 and CDR2: MNHNS, SASEGT. V was trimmed by 3 bases and J by 1 base, leaving 16 bases between them. The CDR3 runs 16 residues. The CDR3 DNA reads TGTGCCAGCAGTGAGGCTGGCTGGACAGTATCCTACGAGCAGTACTTC. Translating gives CASSEAGWTVSYEQYF.

The count of this clone is one. The V gene is TRBV29-1, the J gene TRBJ2-1; D call uncertain. The CDR3 extends over 13 amino acids. The V and J ends lost 6 bases and 0 bases respectively, with 9 bases between them. CDR1 is SQVTM and CDR2 is ANQGSEA in the germline V gene. In DNA, the CDR3 is TGCAGCGTCTTTCCGGGCTCCTACAATGAGCAGTTCTTC. Its translation: CSVFPGSYNEQFF.

The V call is TRBV29-1, the J call TRBJ2-1, with 7 nucleotides matching TRBD1. V was pared by 4 bases and J by 0 bases, with 3 bases of the junction left unmatched. The CDR3 is 14 amino acids. Germline V gene lookup returns CDR1 SQVTM and CDR2 ANQGSEA. This CDR3 is CSVGRDSSYNEQFF. Written as DNA, the CDR3 is TGCAGCGTTGGCCGGGACAGCTCCTACAATGAGCAGTTCTTC.

V gene TRBV7-6 combines with J gene TRBJ2-5; a possible D gene is TRBD2 (7 bases). The CDR3 extends over 16 amino acids. CDR1 is SGHVS, CDR2 FNYEAQ, per germline. Trimming stripped 3 bases from V and 1 base from J, with 15 bases between. The CDR3 spells CASSLIGGAPQETQYF. The CDR3 coding sequence is TGTGCCAGCAGCTTGATAGGGGGGGCCCCCCAAGAGACCCAGTACTTC.

The V and J genes are TRBV13 and TRBJ2-3; the match to TRBD1 covers 9 bases. V was pared by 4 bases and J by 2 bases, with 4 bases of the junction left unmatched. The CDR3 is 15 amino acids. The germline gives CDR1 PRHDT, CDR2 FYEKMQ (reference sequence). Here the CDR3 DNA reads TGTGCCAGCAGCTCCGACAGGGGGATCACAGATACGCAGTATTTT. Translated: CASSSDRGITDTQYF.

The V and J genes are TRBV27 and TRBJ1-2; D remains ambiguous. The CDR3 totals 13 residues. The V end lost 6 bases, the J end lost 1 base, and 9 bases lay between the germline ends. Germline V gene data show CDR1 as MNHEY and CDR2 as SMNVEV (reference sequence). The DNA for the CDR3 is TGTGCCAGCAGCCCATTGAGTAACTATGGCTACACCTTC. Translation gives CASSPLSNYGYTF.

V gene TRBV19 combines with J gene TRBJ2-2; 14 bases agree with TRBD2. Trimming took 6 bases from V and 5 from J; bases not matched to a gene: 8. Germline CDR1 LNHDA, CDR2 SQIVND (reference sequence). The CDR3 is 17 amino acids. For the CDR3, the DNA is TGTGCCAGTAGGGGGGGACTAGCGGGAGCAAGGACCGGGGAGCTGTTTTTT. Translation gives CASRGGLAGARTGELFF.

This clone was detected only once. The CDR3 spells CASSGQEGETQYF. The CDR3 DNA is TGTGCCAGCAGTGGACAGGAAGGAGAGACCCAGTACTTC. V and J are TRBV6-1 and TRBJ2-5, with a tentative D call TRBD1 (6 bases). Trimming removed 4 bases at V and 4 bases at J, with 10 bases between. The V gene's germline CDR1 is MNHNS and CDR2 SASEGT. This CDR3 contains 13 residues.

For the CDR3, the DNA is TGTGCCAGCAGTTTATCGCGACTAGCGGGAGTAGATGAGCAGTTCTTC. The encoded protein is CASSLSRLAGVDEQFF. The chain combines TRBV28 with TRBJ2-1, with TRBD2 matching over 12 bases. CDR1 and CDR2 from the germline V gene are MDHEN and SYDVKM. The CDR3 runs to 16 residues. The junction had 6 bases not matched to a gene; V was cut back by 1 base and J by 8 bases.

The CDR3 bases are TGTGCCAGCAGCTCACGCTCCACGACTAGCGGGAGAGGGGCAGATACGCAGTATTTT. As protein: CASSSRSTTSGRGADTQYF. The rearrangement uses TRBV11-3 and TRBJ2-3; TRBD2 matches 12 bases. The junction had 15 bases not matched to a gene; V was cut back by 4 bases and J by 4 bases. Germline V gene lookup returns CDR1 SGHNT and CDR2 YENEEA. The CDR3 length is 19 residues.

The rearrangement links TRBV5-3 to TRBJ2-3; D not resolved. TRBV5-3 is classed as an ORF, of uncertain function. The length of the CDR3 is 16 residues. Trimming left V 1 base short and J 6 bases short, with 18 bases between. The CDR3 DNA is TGTGCCAGAAGCTTGTCCCCGAGGTGCAGTTCGGATACGCAGTATTTT. Translating it yields CARSLSPRCSSDTQYF.

The CDR3 spells CASSQDGAEAFF. CDR3 coding DNA: TGCGCCAGCAGCCAAGACGGGGCTGAAGCTTTCTTT. V and J are TRBV4-1 and TRBJ1-1; no reliable D call. The germline V and J ends were trimmed by 0 bases and 6 bases, with 5 bases remaining between them. CDR3 size: 12 residues. Germline V lookup: CDR1 MGHRA, CDR2 YSYEKL.

The chain uses TRBV2 and TRBJ2-7, with 7 positions matching TRBD1. Trimming removed 4 bases from V and 3 bases from J; junction bases left unmatched: 3. The CDR3 has 13 residues. Germline V gene data show CDR1 as SNHLY and CDR2 as FYNNEI. The chain's CDR3 is CASSGQGGYEQYF. The CDR3 nucleotides read TGTGCCAGCAGTGGACAGGGTGGCTACGAGCAGTACTTC. Supplemented by reference TRBV2 and TRBJ2-7, the full variable domain reads EPEVTQTPSHQVTQMGQEVILRCVPISNHLYFYWYRQILGQKVEFLVSFYNNEISEKSEIFDDQFSVERPDGSNFTLKIRSTKLEDSAMYFCASSGQGGYEQYFGPGTRLTVT.

The V and J genes are TRBV6-6 and TRBJ2-5; TRBD2 agrees at 7 bases. Near its end, the DNA agrees better with TRBJ2-7, so the J call may be wrong. This CDR3 has 15 amino acids. Germline V gene sequence: CDR1 MNHNY, CDR2 SVGAGI (reference sequence). Written as DNA, the CDR3 is TGTGCCAGCAGTTACTCCGCTAGCGGTTCCTACGAGCAGTACTTC. Its protein is CASSYSASGSYEQYF.

Only a few counts were recorded for this clone. The chain is built from TRBV5-1 and TRBJ2-5; 11 bases line up with TRBD2. The CDR3 length is 16 residues. Germline CDR1 and CDR2: SGHRS and YFSETQ. After removal of 0 bases from V and 5 bases from J, the junction contained 6 bases not matched to a gene. The CDR3 region is CASSLGSGGAVETQYF. The CDR3 coding sequence is TGCGCCAGCAGCTTGGGTAGCGGGGGGGCCGTGGAGACCCAGTACTTC.

The chain combines TRBV14 with TRBJ2-5, with 8 bases lining up with TRBD2. J gave up 5 bases and V 10 bases, and 12 bases lay outside the gene matches. Germline V gene data show CDR1 as SGHDN and CDR2 as FVKESK. This CDR3 is built from 14 residues. DNA for the CDR3: TGTGCCATCCTTAATAAGACTAGCGCTGAGACCCAGTACTTC. Residues: CAILNKTSAETQYF.

The chain's CDR3 is CAGHLSEGTGELFF. CDR3 DNA sequence: TGTGCCGGCCATCTATCGGAGGGGACCGGGGAGCTGTTTTTT. The V and J genes are TRBV2 and TRBJ2-2; possible D gene TRBD2, 6 bases. This CDR3 has 14 amino acids. Germline V CDR1 and CDR2: SNHLY, FYNNEI. The germline V and J ends were trimmed by 11 bases and 5 bases, with 18 bases remaining between them.

The J gene is TRBJ1-2, the V gene TRBV9, with D possibly TRBD1 on 6 matching bases. Germline assignment: CDR1 SGDLS and CDR2 YYNGEE. This CDR3 has 15 amino acids. Trimming cost V 2 bases and J 2 bases, with 13 bases left between them. Here the CDR3 DNA reads TGTGCCAGCAGCGTCGGCCAGGGGATAAACTATGGCTACACCTTC. It encodes CASSVGQGINYGYTF.

The chain joins TRBV9 to TRBJ1-5; TRBD1 matches at 9 bases. This CDR3 region has 15 residues. Trimming removed 0 bases from V and 11 bases from J; junction bases left unmatched: 9. Germline V gives CDR1 SGDLS, CDR2 YYNGEE. The CDR3 sequence: CASSVGTGEVAAQHF. CDR3 nucleotide sequence: TGTGCCAGCAGCGTAGGGACAGGGGAGGTGGCGGCCCAGCATTTT.